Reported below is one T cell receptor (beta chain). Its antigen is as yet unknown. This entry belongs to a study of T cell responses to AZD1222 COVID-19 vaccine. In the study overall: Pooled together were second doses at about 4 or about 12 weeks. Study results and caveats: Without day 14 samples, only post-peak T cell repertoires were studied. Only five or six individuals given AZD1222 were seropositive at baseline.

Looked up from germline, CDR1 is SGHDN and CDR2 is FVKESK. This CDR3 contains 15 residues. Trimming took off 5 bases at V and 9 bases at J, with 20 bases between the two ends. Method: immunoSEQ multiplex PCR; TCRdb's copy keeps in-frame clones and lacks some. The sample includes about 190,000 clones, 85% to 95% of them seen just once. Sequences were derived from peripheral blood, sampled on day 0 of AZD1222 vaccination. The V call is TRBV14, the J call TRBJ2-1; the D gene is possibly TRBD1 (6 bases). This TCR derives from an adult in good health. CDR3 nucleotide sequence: TGTGCCAGCAGCGGTAGCCAGGGGCGCTGGGGTGAGCAGTTCTTC. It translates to CASSGSQGRWGEQFF.